Listed below are T cell receptor beta chains from one sample, sequenced in a study of cytomegalovirus exposure and HLA in healthy donors. Data came from immunoSEQ multiplex PCR; TCRdb stores just in-frame clones and leaves some out. The data show some 83,000 clones, roughly 94% seen once. Material for sequencing was PBMCs. The source of these receptors is a woman between 18 and 29 years old in good health and CMV-seronegative. Each CDR3 is given with its conserved first and last residue. Each record gives: J gene, D gene, V gene, CDR3 protein, CDR3 DNA. D genes are given only for firm matches.

J: TRBJ1-2
D: NA
V: TRBV6-1
CDR3: CASSEAPGTLPRGGYTF
DNA: TGTGCCAGCAGTGAAGCACCCGGGACTCTCCCTCGGGGTGGCTACACCTTC

J: TRBJ1-6
D: NA
V: TRBV7-2
CDR3: CASSFVDSNSPLHF
DNA: TGTGCCAGCAGCTTTGTGGACAGTAATTCACCCCTCCACTTT

J: TRBJ2-7
D: TRBD1
V: TRBV6-1
CDR3: CASSKPGTGSEQYF
DNA: TGTGCCAGCAGTAAACCCGGGACAGGGAGCGAGCAGTACTTC

J: TRBJ2-7
D: TRBD2
V: TRBV7-9
CDR3: CASSWKLGTSRSYEQYF
DNA: TGTGCCAGCAGCTGGAAGCTCGGGACTAGCAGGTCCTACGAGCAGTACTTC

J: TRBJ2-7
D: NA
V: TRBV7-2
CDR3: CASSFARDFLSYEQYF
DNA: TGTGCCAGCAGCTTCGCCCGGGACTTCCTCTCCTACGAGCAGTACTTC

J: TRBJ2-7
D: NA
V: TRBV11-2
CDR3: CASSAASGLGSHEQYF
DNA: TGTGCCAGCAGCGCAGCCTCAGGGTTAGGATCCCACGAGCAGTACTTC

J: TRBJ1-2
D: NA
V: TRBV5-4
CDR3: CASSRAPFPYGYTF
DNA: TGTGCCAGCAGCAGAGCCCCGTTCCCCTATGGCTACACCTTC

J: TRBJ1-5
D: NA
V: TRBV30
CDR3: CAWSKYRNQPQHF
DNA: TGTGCCTGGAGTAAATACAGAAATCAGCCCCAGCATTTT

J: TRBJ2-7
D: NA
V: TRBV7-2
CDR3: CASSSYLTEQYF
DNA: TGTGCCAGCAGTTCTTATCTCACAGAGCAGTACTTC

J: TRBJ1-1
D: TRBD1
V: TRBV4-2
CDR3: CASSQGSQGGTEAFF
DNA: TGTGCCAGCAGCCAAGGGTCTCAGGGGGGCACTGAAGCTTTCTTT